A single sample is the source of the 23 T cell receptor beta chains below, sequenced in a study of T cells of healthy individuals. One entry per CDR3 protein, called by TCRdb with MiXCR from the 5' RACE reads. This repertoire shows about 82,000 distinct CDR3 sequences, 5% found once; its top ten account for 6.5% to 8%. Every receptor here comes from a female donor in good health.

The sample holds a few counts of this clonotype. The J gene is TRBJ1-4, the V gene TRBV11-2; 7 bases align to TRBD1. Germline CDR1 SGHAT, CDR2 FQNNGV. V was pared by 1 base and J by 3 bases, with 5 bases of the junction left unmatched. This CDR3 has 16 amino acids. CDR3 DNA: TGTGCCAGCAGCTTAGCCGGACAGGTCTCTAATGAAAAACTGTTTTTT. This encodes CASSLAGQVSNEKLFF.

There are a few counts of this clonotype. The chain recombines TRBV4-1 with TRBJ2-5, with no clear D. Trimming removed 1 base at V and 3 bases at J, with 6 bases between. Germline CDR1 is MGHRA and CDR2 is YSYEKL. The CDR3 totals 13 residues. CDR3: CASSQGPEETQYF. DNA of the CDR3: TGCGCCAGCAGCCAAGGCCCTGAAGAGACCCAGTACTTC.

Ten or more counts support this clonotype. This chain connects TRBV12-3 or TRBV12-4 to TRBJ2-1; 11 nucleotides agree with TRBD2. Losses at the gene ends were 6 bases for V and 10 bases for J; bases not matched to a gene: 11. The CDR3 totals 15 residues. The DNA for the CDR3 is TGTGCCAGCAGCAATAGCGGGGGGGGCTGGGGAGAGCAGTTCTTC. Its translation: CASSNSGGGWGEQFF.

This clonotype has at least ten counts. The gene calls are TRBV7-2 and TRBJ2-1; a weak D match, TRBD1 (6 bases). CDR1 and CDR2 (germline): SGHTA, FQGNSA. The CDR3 totals 18 residues. V dropped 0 bases and J dropped 6 bases, with 21 bases sitting between them. In DNA form, the CDR3 reads TGTGCCAGCAGCTTAGCGCCGAAGACAGGCTTCTATAGCAATGAGCAGTTCTTC. Amino acids: CASSLAPKTGFYSNEQFF.

The rearrangement links TRBV19 to TRBJ2-7; D is perhaps TRBD1 or TRBD2 (5 bases each). The ends were cut back, 5 bases at V and 0 bases at J, with 23 bases in the middle. CDR3 length: 18 amino acids. Looked up from germline, CDR1 is LNHDA and CDR2 is SQIVND (reference sequence). DNA of the CDR3: TGTGCCAGTAGTGGACGATTCCTCCGGGGCACGAACTCCTACGAGCAGTACTTC. Its protein is CASSGRFLRGTNSYEQYF.

This clonotype was seen at least ten times. The chain uses TRBV4-1 and TRBJ2-7; no definite D call. Trimming took 1 base from V and 0 from J, leaving 10 bases between them. Germline V CDR1 and CDR2: MGHRA, YSYEKL. The CDR3 length is 15 residues. The CDR3: CASSQAGSLSYEQYF. Here the CDR3 DNA reads TGCGCCAGCAGCCAAGCGGGTTCCCTCTCCTACGAGCAGTACTTC.

Only a few counts were recorded for this clonotype. V and J are TRBV6-5 and TRBJ1-2; D uncertain. The V and J ends lost 5 bases and 2 bases respectively, with 6 bases between them. The CDR3 spans 12 residues. Germline CDR1 reads MNHEY; CDR2 reads SVGAGI. The CDR3 nucleotides are TGTGCCAGCAGTAACCAAAACTATGGCTACACCTTC. This codes for CASSNQNYGYTF.

This clonotype was seen at least ten times. The J gene is TRBJ1-2, the V gene TRBV7-9, with TRBD1 matching 7 bases. The CDR3 runs to 14 residues. Germline V gives CDR1 SEHNR, CDR2 FQNEAQ (reference sequence). V trimming: 11 bases; J trimming: 4 bases; junction bases outside the gene matches: 13. CDR3 region: CAVRPQGQSYGYTF. CDR3 DNA sequence: TGTGCCGTCCGGCCACAGGGACAGAGCTATGGCTACACCTTC.

Many counts were recorded for this clonotype. CDR3 sequence (DNA): TGCAGCGTTGAAGGACAGGGGGTTGGTCAGCCCCAGCATTTT. It encodes CSVEGQGVGQPQHF. The rearrangement links TRBV29-1 to TRBJ1-5, with TRBD1 identical over 9 bases. In germline, CDR1 is SQVTM, CDR2 ANQGSEA. V shed 1 base and J 6 bases; nucleotides not matched to a gene: 4. The CDR3 loop spans 14 amino acids.

This clonotype was counted only a few times. The chain is built from TRBV28 and TRBJ2-5; 7 bases align to TRBD1. The J segment lost 4 bases and the V segment lost 6 bases, leaving 8 bases of the junction unmatched. Germline loops: CDR1 MDHEN, CDR2 SYDVKM. There are 14 residues in the CDR3. In DNA, the CDR3 is TGTGCCAGCAGCACAGGGGCCGTTGGAGAGACCCAGTACTTC. Amino acids: CASSTGAVGETQYF.

This clonotype was seen ten or more times. The rearrangement uses TRBV28 and TRBJ2-7, with D tentatively TRBD1 (6 bases). This CDR3 region has 13 residues. V was shortened by 6 bases and J by 3 bases, with 12 bases between the two germline ends. Germline CDR1 reads MDHEN; CDR2 reads SYDVKM. As DNA, the CDR3 is TGTGCCAGCAGGGCCCCAGGGGACTACGAGCAGTACTTC. It codes for CASRAPGDYEQYF.

At least ten counts were recorded for this clonotype. The rearrangement links TRBV2 to TRBJ1-3, with unresolved D. CDR3 size: 13 residues. V dropped 4 bases and J dropped 2 bases, with 6 bases sitting between them. The germline V gene has CDR1 SNHLY and CDR2 FYNNEI. CDR3 DNA: TGTGCCAGCAGTGCAGACACTGGAAACACCATATATTTT. It codes for CASSADTGNTIYF. Using reference TRBV2 and TRBJ1-3 for the parts outside the CDR3, the full variable domain is EPEVTQTPSHQVTQMGQEVILRCVPISNHLYFYWYRQILGQKVEFLVSFYNNEISEKSEIFDDQFSVERPDGSNFTLKIRSTKLEDSAMYFCASSADTGNTIYFGEGSWLTVV.

This clonotype was counted at least ten times. V usage is TRBV6-4 and J usage is TRBJ2-5; D remains unclear. Germline assignment: CDR1 MRHNA and CDR2 SNTAGT. V was pared by 5 bases and J by 5 bases, with 12 bases between. The CDR3 spans 13 residues. In nucleotides, the CDR3 is TGTGCCAGCAGTAAGAATTTGGGGGAGACCCAGTACTTC. This gives the protein CASSKNLGETQYF.

This clonotype was counted at least ten times. This chain uses TRBV29-1 with TRBJ1-5; D may be TRBD1 (5 bases). V lost 5 bases, J lost 7 bases, and 15 bases lay in between. Germline V lookup: CDR1 SQVTM, CDR2 ANQGSEA. There are 13 residues in the CDR3. In DNA form, the CDR3 reads TGCAGCGTTTGGGAGGGGACGGGCCAGCCCCAGCATTTT. This sequence encodes CSVWEGTGQPQHF.

V usage is TRBV9 and J usage is TRBJ1-3, with D maybe TRBD1 (6 bases). The V end was cut by 6 bases, the J end by 1 base, with 14 bases between. Germline values: CDR1 SGDLS, CDR2 YYNGEE. This CDR3 is built from 15 residues. CDR3 bases: TGTGCCAGCAACTCCCCTGGGACATCTGGAAACACCATATATTTT. This sequence encodes CASNSPGTSGNTIYF. The variable domain in full, with the rest retrieved from reference TRBV9 and TRBJ1-3, is DSGVTQTPKHLITATGQRVTLRCSPRSGDLSVYWYQQSLDQGLQFLIQYYNGEERAKGNILERFSAQQFPDLHSELNLSSLELGDSALYFCASNSPGTSGNTIYFGEGSWLTVV.

The chain combines TRBV12-3 or TRBV12-4 with TRBJ1-5, with D unresolved. CDR3 length: 15 residues. Trimming left V 7 bases short and J 4 bases short, with 17 bases between. In nucleotides, the CDR3 is TGTGCCAGCACATTATCGGTGGAGGTGAATCAGCCCCAGCATTTT. Translating gives CASTLSVEVNQPQHF.

This clonotype has only a few counts. The rearrangement joins TRBV4-3 to TRBJ2-7; D is unresolved. Germline loops: CDR1 LGHNA, CDR2 YSLEER. This CDR3 has 14 residues. Trimming cost V 0 bases and J 2 bases, with 8 bases left between them. CDR3 residues: CASSQDVGPYEQYF. CDR3 in DNA: TGCGCCAGCAGCCAAGATGTAGGGCCCTACGAGCAGTACTTC.

This clonotype appeared a few times. The V call is TRBV5-4, the J call TRBJ2-1; weak D call: TRBD2 (6 bases). Looked up from germline, CDR1 is SGHNT and CDR2 is YYREEE (reference sequence). Trimming removed 5 bases at V and 4 bases at J, with 19 bases between. The CDR3 runs 16 residues. The CDR3 nucleotides read TGTGCCAGCAGGGATGAAGCGGGCATGACTTACAATGAGCAGTTCTTC. Translating gives CASRDEAGMTYNEQFF.

Notes on this clonotype: A read error may explain this, as a much larger clone is one base away. In this CDR3 the conserved last residue, phenylalanine or tryptophan, is missing, so a read error is likely. The gene calls are TRBV20-1 and TRBJ2-3, with 11 bases fitting TRBD2. Germline CDR1 and CDR2: DFQATT and SNEGSKA (reference sequence). The CDR3 is 14 residues long. The junction had 8 bases not matched to a gene; V was cut back by 8 bases and J by 4 bases. The CDR3 bases are TGCAGTCCTATTGGGACTAGCGGCGCAGATACGCAGTATTCT. Amino acid sequence: CSPIGTSGADTQYS.

The chain combines TRBV28 with TRBJ2-1; 7 bases are shared with TRBD1. The J segment lost 5 bases and the V segment lost 6 bases, leaving 10 bases of the junction unmatched. The germline V gene has CDR1 MDHEN and CDR2 SYDVKM. The CDR3 consists of 15 residues. This CDR3 reads CASSRIQGNNNEQFF. CDR3 DNA: TGTGCCAGCAGCCGCATACAGGGGAACAACAATGAGCAGTTCTTC.

This clonotype was seen ten or more times. CDR3 nucleotides: TGCGCCAGCAGCCCGGGACTAGCGGGAAAGGTATTCTACAATGAGCAGTTCTTC. Encoded protein: CASSPGLAGKVFYNEQFF. The rearrangement joins TRBV4-1 to TRBJ2-1; TRBD2 matches 13 bases. The V and J ends lost 4 bases and 3 bases, in that order; junction bases with no gene match: 9. The CDR3 length is 18 residues. CDR1 MGHRA and CDR2 YSYEKL come from the germline V gene.

At least ten counts were recorded for this clonotype. J is TRBJ2-6 and V is TRBV4-1, with D tentatively TRBD1 (6 bases). Germline CDR1 reads MGHRA; CDR2 reads YSYEKL. The CDR3 loop spans 17 amino acids. V was shortened by 3 bases and J by 1 base, with 13 bases between the two germline ends. Here the CDR3 reads CASSQGDTRSGANVLTF. The CDR3 DNA is TGCGCCAGCAGCCAGGGGGACACTAGATCTGGGGCCAACGTCCTGACTTTC.

The sample holds many counts of this clonotype. The rearrangement links TRBV5-1 to TRBJ2-5; 9 bases are shared with TRBD2. Germline loops: CDR1 SGHRS, CDR2 YFSETQ. V was pared by 1 base and J by 0 bases, with 7 bases of the junction left unmatched. The CDR3 is 17 amino acids. CDR3 coding DNA: TGCGCCAGCAGCTTGAGGGCTAGCGGGATAAACCAAGAGACCCAGTACTTC. It specifies CASSLRASGINQETQYF.